The sequence of this T cell receptor beta chain was determined in a study of T cell repertoires in cytomegalovirus infection. One entry per CDR3 protein, called by TCRdb with MiXCR from the reads. The top ten clones hold around 2.4% of a sample with around 280,000 distinct CDR3 sequences, around 9.6% of them seen once. Findings and limits, study-wide: The ex vivo response was dominated by HLA-C-restricted CMV-specific TCR beta clonotypes. Frequencies of public TCR beta families were cumulated, and this identified carriers of CMV plus the relevant HLA.

The CDR3 loop spans 12 amino acids. The V gene lost 6 bases and the J gene lost 4 bases, with 8 bases spanning the gap. Germline CDR1 reads MNHNS; CDR2 reads SASEGT. This clonotype was seen a few times. Antigen: not known. The sequence was obtained from a human donor in good health (CMV status not recorded). Some clones in this sample may be carry-over from other donors' samples. The source material was PBMCs. The V gene is TRBV6-1, the J gene TRBJ2-3; D perhaps matches TRBD2 (5 bases). The CDR3 region is CASRLDSDTQYF. In DNA form, the CDR3 reads TGTGCCAGCAGACTAGATTCAGATACGCAGTATTTT.